These 4 T cell receptor beta chains were all obtained from the same sample, sequenced in a study of somatic mutations in cytotoxic T cells in rheumatoid arthritis (dated by TCRdb to 2016 to 2017). The library came from the immunoSEQ multiplex PCR assay. Drawn from immuneACCESS, this table holds only the in-frame rearrangements with V and J called that TCRdb kept. Clones are partly lost; checked studies trace under half to an unresolved V gene and leave the rest unexplained. In this sample the table shows about 23,000 clones, approximately 80% of which occur a single time. About 3.8% of the sample comes from the top ten. Sequenced: CD8+ T cells sorted from blood. These receptors were taken from an adult with rheumatoid arthritis.

The gene calls are TRBV6-6 and TRBJ2-3; 11 bases align to TRBD2. V trimming: 4 bases; J trimming: 6 bases; junction bases outside the gene matches: 6. This CDR3 contains 15 residues. Germline V gene data show CDR1 as MNHNY and CDR2 as SVGAGI (reference sequence). CDR3: CASSLAGGPGDTQYF. CDR3 nucleotide sequence: TGTGCCAGCAGTTTAGCGGGGGGGCCGGGGGATACGCAGTATTTT.

The sample holds one count of this clone. V and J are TRBV27 and TRBJ1-5, with D possibly being TRBD1 (5 bases). V gave up 10 bases and J gave up 3 bases, with 13 bases separating them. This CDR3 comprises 13 residues. In germline, CDR1 is MNHEY, CDR2 SMNVEV (reference sequence). CDR3 amino acids: CATGRESNQPQHF. CDR3 DNA sequence: TGTGCCACCGGCAGGGAATCCAATCAGCCCCAGCATTTT.

This chain connects TRBV28 to TRBJ1-1; D call uncertain. Trimming took off 7 bases at V and 0 bases at J, with 9 bases between the two ends. The germline V gene has CDR1 MDHEN and CDR2 SYDVKM. CDR3 length equals 13 residues. CDR3 bases: TGTGCCAGCAACGGGAGGATGAACACTGAAGCTTTCTTT. Its translation is CASNGRMNTEAFF.

The rearrangement uses TRBV19 and TRBJ2-5; weak D call: TRBD2 (6 bases). The CDR3 has 14 amino acids. CDR1 LNHDA and CDR2 SQIVND come from the germline V gene (reference sequence). V was cut by 2 bases and J by 3 bases, with 10 bases left in between. For the CDR3, the DNA is TGTGCCAGTAGTATAAATTGGGGGGAAGAGACCCAGTACTTC. This encodes CASSINWGEETQYF. Using reference TRBV19 and TRBJ2-5 for the parts outside the CDR3, the full variable domain is DGGITQSPKYLFRKEGQNVTLSCEQNLNHDAMYWYRQDPGQGLRLIYYSQIVNDFQKGDIAEGYSVSREKKESFPLTVTSAQKNPTAFYLCASSINWGEETQYFGPGTRLLVL.